A single sample gave rise to the 19 T cell receptor beta chains below, sequenced in a study of T cells after posttransplantation cyclophosphamide. Some clones are missing from TCRdb's copy, which holds only in-frame ones; the method was immunoSEQ multiplex PCR. The sample gives around 26,000 clones, none seen only once, and the top ten clones hold less than 5.5%. Sequencing was performed on PBMCs. These receptors all come from a woman between 45 and 60 years old in good health, CMV-negative, and a related stem cell transplant donor.

This clone was found many times. The chain employs TRBV30 and TRBJ1-2, with 11 bases matching TRBD1. Germline CDR1 GTSNPN, CDR2 SVGIG (reference sequence). The V segment lost 7 bases and the J segment 5 bases; nucleotides outside the gene matches: 15. The CDR3 totals 16 residues. The CDR3 region has the DNA TGTGCCTCGTATCGTCCTCGGGACAGGGGGATTTATGGCTACACCTTC. Protein product: CASYRPRDRGIYGYTF.

This clone has at least ten counts. The gene calls are TRBV12-5 and TRBJ2-1; perhaps TRBD1 as D (6 bases). The V end was cut by 5 bases, the J end by 10 bases, with 9 bases between. Germline V CDR1 and CDR2: LGHNT, FRNRAP. The CDR3 contains 11 residues. Here the CDR3 reads CASGVDREQFF. The CDR3 nucleotides read TGTGCTAGTGGTGTGGACAGAGAGCAGTTCTTC.

This clone was seen many times. J is TRBJ2-7 and V is TRBV19; 8 bases are shared with TRBD1. The CDR3 totals 15 residues. The junction had 7 bases not matched to a gene; V was cut back by 3 bases and J by 3 bases. Germline-derived CDR1 and CDR2 are LNHDA and SQIVND (reference sequence). CDR3 in amino acids: CASSIRTGRFYEQYF. As DNA, the CDR3 is TGTGCCAGTAGTATTCGGACAGGGAGGTTCTACGAGCAGTACTTC.

This clone was found many times. The chain employs TRBV25-1 and TRBJ2-5; D may be TRBD1 (5 bases). Trimming removed 5 bases at V and 4 bases at J, with 8 bases between. Germline V gene sequence: CDR1 MGHDK, CDR2 SYGVNS. This CDR3 region has 12 residues. This chain's CDR3 is CASSYTGETQYF. CDR3 DNA sequence: TGTGCCAGCAGTTACACAGGAGAGACCCAGTACTTC.

This clone has ten or more counts. The chain links TRBV6-6 to TRBJ2-7, with 11 bases lining up with TRBD1. The germline V gene encodes CDR1 MNHNY and CDR2 SVGAGI (reference sequence). With V trimmed by 5 bases and J by 5 bases, 5 bases remained unmatched. The CDR3 runs 14 residues. The CDR3 region has the DNA TGTGCCAGCAGTGGACAGGGGGCTGTCAACGAGCAGTACTTC. It codes for CASSGQGAVNEQYF.

This clone was seen repeatedly, ten times or more. V gene TRBV7-9 combines with J gene TRBJ2-7; D perhaps matches TRBD1 (6 bases). Germline CDR1 reads SEHNR; CDR2 reads FQNEAQ (reference sequence). The CDR3 runs to 14 residues. With 3 bases removed from V and 0 bases from J, the gap between germline ends came to 9 bases. The CDR3 is CASSFGQSSYEQYF. The CDR3 region has the DNA TGTGCCAGCAGCTTTGGACAGAGCTCCTACGAGCAGTACTTC.

This clone was found many times. The chain has TRBV5-4 and TRBJ1-2, with D perhaps TRBD1 (6 bases). Germline CDR1 SGHNT, CDR2 YYREEE (reference sequence). V was pared by 4 bases and J by 8 bases, with 15 bases between. CDR3 size: 13 residues. CDR3: CASSIQGIGGYTF. CDR3 in DNA: TGTGCCAGCAGCATACAGGGTATCGGGGGCTACACCTTC.

This clone was found many times. The chain has TRBV12-5 and TRBJ2-2; TRBD1 matches 10 bases. This CDR3 has 16 residues. Looked up from germline, CDR1 is LGHNT and CDR2 is FRNRAP. J gave up 5 bases and V 1 base, and 4 bases lay outside the gene matches. The CDR3 sequence: CASGLEGTGVTGELFF. CDR3 DNA sequence: TGTGCTAGTGGTTTGGAGGGGACAGGGGTTACCGGGGAGCTGTTTTTT.

There are many counts of this clone. CDR3 in DNA: TGTGCCAGCAGTTCGAGGCCGGGACACATCACTGAAGCTTTCTTT. Protein: CASSSRPGHITEAFF. This chain joins TRBV28 and TRBJ1-1, with TRBD1 as a possible D gene (6 bases). Per germline, CDR1 MDHEN and CDR2 SYDVKM. The CDR3 is 15 amino acids. V lost 4 bases to trimming and J lost 4 bases, with 16 bases between them.

This clone was counted many times. V gene TRBV7-3 combines with J gene TRBJ2-3; D gene uncertain. Trimming pared 5 bases from V and 0 bases from J, leaving 6 bases between. The CDR3 totals 13 residues. CDR1 is SGHTA and CDR2 is FQGTGA in the germline V gene. The CDR3 region is CASSPFSTDTQYF. In DNA, the CDR3 is TGTGCCAGCAGCCCTTTTAGCACAGATACGCAGTATTTT.

This clone appeared many times. V and J are TRBV4-2 and TRBJ2-7; 10 nucleotides match TRBD1. This CDR3 is built from 15 residues. From germline, CDR1 is LGHNA and CDR2 YNFKEQ. Trimming at V came to 3 bases and at J to 2 bases, leaving 4 bases not matched to a gene. In DNA, the CDR3 is TGTGCCAGCAGCCAGCCGGGACAGGGGACCTACGAGCAGTACTTC. It translates to CASSQPGQGTYEQYF.

This clone was seen many times. The V gene is TRBV27, the J gene TRBJ2-2; 10 nucleotides line up with TRBD2. In germline, CDR1 is MNHEY, CDR2 SMNVEV (reference sequence). V shed 4 bases, J shed 5 bases, and the junction held 7 bases outside the gene matches. This CDR3 contains 16 residues. The CDR3 region is CASSSRAGGGTGELFF. In nucleotides, the CDR3 is TGTGCCAGCAGTTCCCGAGCGGGGGGGGGTACCGGGGAGCTGTTTTTT.

Ten or more counts support this clone. The genes are TRBV28 and TRBJ1-1, with D hard to call. The germline V gene has CDR1 MDHEN and CDR2 SYDVKM. CDR3 size: 14 residues. Trimming cost V 5 bases and J 1 base, with 11 bases left between them. The CDR3 is CASSLRHRNTEAFF. Written as DNA, the CDR3 is TGTGCCAGCAGTCTACGACACAGGAACACTGAAGCTTTCTTT.

This clone was counted ten times or more. The V gene is TRBV7-3, the J gene TRBJ1-1, with D possibly TRBD1 on 6 matching bases. V dropped 5 bases and J dropped 0 bases, with 10 bases sitting between them. The CDR3 runs 14 residues. Germline V gene data show CDR1 as SGHTA and CDR2 as FQGTGA. The CDR3 bases are TGTGCCAGCAGCCCAACAGGGCTGAACACTGAAGCTTTCTTT. Its translation: CASSPTGLNTEAFF.

This clone has at least ten counts. The V gene is TRBV7-8, the J gene TRBJ1-5, with a weak D call TRBD1 (5 bases). The CDR3 has 16 amino acids. Trimming stripped 1 base from V and 0 bases from J, with 10 bases between. Germline V lookup: CDR1 SGHVS, CDR2 FQNEAQ. CDR3 loop: CASSLEGRASNQPQHF. As DNA, the CDR3 is TGTGCCAGCAGCTTAGAGGGCAGGGCTAGCAATCAGCCCCAGCATTTT.

This clone was counted ten times or more. The sample has other DNA sequences that encode this CDR3 too. The rearrangement links TRBV5-1 to TRBJ1-5, with 7 bases identical to TRBD1. CDR1 is SGHRS, CDR2 YFSETQ, per germline. V shed 2 bases and J 7 bases; nucleotides not matched to a gene: 12. The CDR3 has 16 amino acids. CDR3 sequence reads: CASSLGPRQGGQPQHF. The CDR3 DNA reads TGCGCCAGCAGCTTAGGCCCCCGACAGGGCGGCCAGCCCCAGCATTTT.

This clone was found many times. The rearrangement uses TRBV5-1 and TRBJ2-7, with 7 bases identical to TRBD1. The germline V gene encodes CDR1 SGHRS and CDR2 YFSETQ. The CDR3 loop spans 15 amino acids. V trimming: 4 bases; J trimming: 0 bases; junction bases outside the gene matches: 7. The CDR3 sequence: CASSREGQSSYEQYF. CDR3 coding DNA: TGCGCCAGCAGCAGAGAGGGACAGAGCTCCTACGAGCAGTACTTC.

This clone was detected ten times or more. This chain joins TRBV5-1 and TRBJ1-1; D is undetermined. This CDR3 contains 13 residues. Germline assignment: CDR1 SGHRS and CDR2 YFSETQ. V shed 0 bases and J shed 2 bases, with 5 bases lying between them. CDR3 DNA sequence: TGCGCCAGCAGCTTGGCCGGTAACACTGAAGCTTTCTTT. It is translated as CASSLAGNTEAFF.

This clone was detected ten times or more. V is TRBV29-1 and J is TRBJ2-1; 8 nucleotides line up with TRBD1. The CDR3 extends over 13 amino acids. V lost 7 bases and J lost 1; bases outside the gene matches: 3. CDR1 is SQVTM, CDR2 ANQGSEA, per germline. The CDR3: CSARTGSYNEQFF. CDR3 in DNA: TGCAGCGCACGGACAGGGTCCTACAATGAGCAGTTCTTC.